What follows are 14 T cell receptor beta chains derived from one specimen sequenced in a study of blood T cells in healthy people across ages. Combining a sample-barcoded 5' primer with a J-beta primer mix, a second PCR ran for about 7 to 11 cycles. Using its own MiXCR run on the 5' RACE reads, TCRdb lists one record per CDR3 protein. This sample yields some 760,000 distinct CDR3 sequences, of which around 25% are seen a single time; approximately 4% belongs to the top ten. This sample also belongs to another study, concerning T cells of mothers and their children.

The sample taken for sequencing was blood. These receptors came from a boy aged 5 to 17 in good health.

This clonotype was seen a few times. The chain recombines TRBV29-1 with TRBJ2-7; D possibly corresponds to TRBD1 (5 bases). Germline loops: CDR1 SQVTM, CDR2 ANQGSEA. The ends were cut back, 3 bases at V and 2 bases at J, with 8 bases in the middle. The CDR3 is made up of 12 amino acids. The CDR3 loop is CSVEGLTYEQYF. The CDR3 region has the DNA TGCAGCGTTGAGGGGCTAACCTACGAGCAGTACTTC.

The chain carries TRBV20-1 and TRBJ2-5, with D tentatively TRBD2 (7 bases). The CDR3 loop spans 14 amino acids. From germline, CDR1 is DFQATT and CDR2 SNEGSKA (reference sequence). Trimming pared 3 bases from V and 3 bases from J, leaving 14 bases between. Written as DNA, the CDR3 is TGCAGTGCTAGGGGAGGGGGTAAAGAAGAGACCCAGTACTTC. Encoded protein: CSARGGGKEETQYF.

The CDR3 sequence: CASSPGFGDTQYF. The CDR3 coding sequence is TGTGCCAGCTCACCAGGGTTCGGTGATACGCAGTATTTT. The J gene is TRBJ2-3, the V gene TRBV18; D is unclear. This CDR3 spans 13 amino acids. The germline V and J ends were trimmed by 2 bases and 6 bases, with 9 bases remaining between them. Per the germline V gene, CDR1 is KGHSH and CDR2 is LQKENI.

This clonotype occurred once. The chain links TRBV5-1 to TRBJ2-1; the D gene is possibly TRBD2 (5 bases). The CDR3 totals 15 residues. V was shortened by 4 bases and J by 2 bases, with 13 bases between the two germline ends. The V gene's germline CDR1 is SGHRS and CDR2 YFSETQ. CDR3 DNA: TGCGCCAGCAGCAGTAGCGAGAGTCCCTACAATGAGCAGTTCTTC. It is translated as CASSSSESPYNEQFF.

The V gene is TRBV5-1, the J gene TRBJ2-1, with TRBD2 matching 8 bases. The CDR3 contains 16 residues. From germline, CDR1 is SGHRS and CDR2 YFSETQ. V lost 2 bases and J lost 3; bases outside the gene matches: 7. In nucleotides, the CDR3 is TGCGCCAGCAGCTTAGCGGGACTAGAGGTCTACAATGAGCAGTTCTTC. Its translation is CASSLAGLEVYNEQFF.

The sample holds a few counts of this clonotype. The chain uses TRBV15 and TRBJ2-4; 8 bases are a match to TRBD1. CDR3 size: 17 residues. From germline, CDR1 is LNHNV and CDR2 YYDKDF (reference sequence). Trimming at V came to 3 bases and at J to 8 bases, leaving 15 bases not matched to a gene. CDR3 residues: CATSSPPGPGGWDIQYF. CDR3 DNA sequence: TGTGCCACCAGCAGTCCTCCTGGGCCAGGGGGCTGGGACATTCAGTACTTC.

This clonotype came up a few times. The chain employs TRBV29-1 and TRBJ2-2; D is ambiguous. Germline V gene sequence: CDR1 SQVTM, CDR2 ANQGSEA. Trimming took off 4 bases at V and 0 bases at J, with 12 bases between the two ends. This CDR3 spans 15 amino acids. CDR3 sequence: CSVVGQLSNTGELFF. DNA for the CDR3: TGCAGCGTTGTCGGTCAGCTCTCGAACACCGGGGAGCTGTTTTTT.

This clonotype was observed a few times. The V and J genes are TRBV28 and TRBJ2-3, with D uncertain. Trimming removed 11 bases at V and 1 base at J, with 19 bases between. The CDR3 loop spans 15 amino acids. Germline CDR1 MDHEN, CDR2 SYDVKM. Written as DNA, the CDR3 is TGTGCCTCTTTCCCTACGAGGTGGGGCACAGATACGCAGTATTTT. Its translation: CASFPTRWGTDTQYF. Full variable domain (remainder filled in from reference TRBV28 and TRBJ2-3): DVKVTQSSRYLVKRTGEKVFLECVQDMDHENMFWYRQDPGLGLRLIYFSYDVKMKEKGDIPEGYSVSREKKERFSLILESASTNQTSMYLCASFPTRWGTDTQYFGPGTRLTVL.

The chain couples TRBV6-2 or TRBV6-3 to TRBJ2-7, with D possibly being TRBD2 (5 bases). Germline V lookup: CDR1 MNHEY, CDR2 SVGEGT. The V end lost 5 bases, the J end lost 4 bases, and 18 bases lay between the germline ends. The CDR3 extends over 15 amino acids. The CDR3 loop is CASSRDPGIPYEQYF. CDR3 DNA sequence: TGTGCCAGCAGTCGCGATCCGGGGATACCGTACGAGCAGTACTTC.

The chain recombines TRBV6-5 with TRBJ1-4; D unresolved. The germline V gene encodes CDR1 MNHEY and CDR2 SVGAGI. V was clipped by 5 bases and J by 3 bases, with 10 bases between them. This CDR3 is 14 amino acids long. In nucleotides, the CDR3 is TGTGCCAGCAGTCCTGATATATCTAATGAAAAACTGTTTTTT. It encodes CASSPDISNEKLFF.

About this clonotype: One junction end does not reproduce the germline sequence, and a read error may be involved. The V call is TRBV9, the J call TRBJ1-2, with D unclear. Germline lookup yields CDR1 SGDLS and CDR2 YYNGEE. The CDR3 consists of 16 residues. The CDR3 spells CASNSLADPANYGYAF. The CDR3 DNA is TGTGCCAGCAATAGTTTAGCAGACCCAGCTAACTATGGCTACGCCTTC.

This chain uses TRBV3-1 with TRBJ1-4; no definite D call. V was cut by 3 bases and J by 4 bases, with 15 bases left in between. Germline loops: CDR1 LGHDT, CDR2 YNNKEL (reference sequence). The CDR3 loop spans 16 amino acids. This CDR3 reads CASSHGEQIYNEKLFF. The DNA of the CDR3 is TGTGCCAGCAGCCACGGGGAACAGATTTATAATGAAAAACTGTTTTTT.

This clonotype was seen a few times. This chain connects TRBV3-1 to TRBJ2-5; D is unclear. The CDR3 runs 14 residues. Germline V CDR1 and CDR2: LGHDT, YNNKEL (reference sequence). The ends were cut back, 1 base at V and 5 bases at J, with 11 bases in the middle. CDR3 coding DNA: TGTGCCAGCAGCCAAGGAACCCTCCGGGAGACCCAGTACTTC. Protein: CASSQGTLRETQYF.

This clonotype was seen a few times. The chain has TRBV27 and TRBJ2-1; 8 bases are a match to TRBD2. The CDR3 loop spans 16 amino acids. The J segment lost 8 bases and the V segment lost 5 bases, leaving 14 bases of the junction unmatched. Looked up from germline, CDR1 is MNHEY and CDR2 is SMNVEV (reference sequence). The CDR3 bases are TGTGCCAGCAGTGGCACTAGCGGAGGGGGGTTCGATGAGCAGTTCTTC. Its protein product is CASSGTSGGGFDEQFF.